The sequence of this T cell receptor (beta chain) was determined in a study of vaccination effects on CD4 cells after COVID-19. Here immunoSEQ multiplex PCR was the method, and the copy in TCRdb shows in-frame clones only, minus some. The data contain about 24,000 clones, roughly four fifths of them seen just once; the ten biggest clones take up 5.6%. About this clone: Its specificity is unknown.

Between the trimmed V and J ends, which lost 5 bases and 3 bases, there was a span of 8 bases. This CDR3 has 12 residues. Germline V gene data show CDR1 as PRHDT and CDR2 as FYEKMQ (reference sequence). Peptide-pool stimulation followed by sequencing identified expanded antigen-specific CD4+ clonotypes in the ViraFEST assay. Following 10 days of culture, CD4+ T cells were isolated. Two-dose BNT162b2 or mRNA-1273 vaccination was given to participants. The input for sequencing was CD4+ T cells from PBMCs cultured with SARS-CoV-2 spike peptides, taken after COVID-19 vaccination. The chain employs TRBV13 and TRBJ2-7; D perhaps matches TRBD1 (6 bases). The clonotype originates from a human donor who received a COVID-19 vaccine. Some clones in this sample may be carry-over from other donors' samples. CDR3 amino acids: CASSVTGYEQYV. Written as DNA, the CDR3 is TGTGCCAGCAGCGTGACAGGCTACGAGCAGTACGTC.